The next 25 T cell receptor beta chains were all read from a single sample in a study of cytomegalovirus exposure and HLA in healthy donors (dated by TCRdb to about 2017). Receptor amplification or capture employed the immunoSEQ multiplex PCR assay. Drawn from immuneACCESS, this table holds only the in-frame rearrangements with V and J called that TCRdb kept. Clones are partly lost; checked studies trace under half to an unresolved V gene and leave the rest unexplained. The sample table holds some 140,000 clones, of which 75% to 90% were seen once. Together, the top ten hold approximately 20% of the sample. Specimen: PBMCs. The receptor source for this set is a man aged 18 to 29 in good health and CMV-seropositive.

The J gene is TRBJ1-2, the V gene TRBV5-8; D ambiguous. Trimming shortened V by 0 bases and J by 4 bases, and 13 bases separated the two germline ends. The CDR3 is made up of 15 amino acids. Germline lookup yields CDR1 SGHTS and CDR2 YDEGEE. The chain's CDR3 is CASSLAGGMAYGYTF. The CDR3, as DNA: TGTGCCAGCAGCTTGGCTGGAGGGATGGCCTATGGCTACACCTTC.

Only one count was recorded for this clone. This chain links TRBV2 with TRBJ2-7, with 8 bases fitting TRBD1. This CDR3 has 15 residues. Per the germline V gene, CDR1 is SNHLY and CDR2 is FYNNEI. The V gene end was trimmed by 2 bases and the J gene end by 7 bases; junction bases not matched to a gene: 10. CDR3 sequence (DNA): TGTGCCAGCAGTGAATTGCGGACAGGGCTGGGGGAGCAGTACTTC. This gives the protein CASSELRTGLGEQYF.

V and J are TRBV2 and TRBJ2-2; no clear D gene. This CDR3 is 15 amino acids long. CDR1 is SNHLY, CDR2 FYNNEI, per germline. The V end was cut by 7 bases, the J end by 0 bases, with 12 bases between. The CDR3 spells CASTNGGTNTGELFF. The CDR3 region has the DNA TGTGCCAGCACCAATGGCGGAACGAACACCGGGGAGCTGTTTTTT.

The chain combines TRBV30 with TRBJ2-2, with 7 bases fitting TRBD2. Germline V gives CDR1 GTSNPN, CDR2 SVGIG (reference sequence). The CDR3 totals 13 residues. Trimming removed 8 bases from V and 5 bases from J; junction bases left unmatched: 8. CDR3 bases: TGTGCCCGTGGAAGGGGAGGGACCGGGGAGCTGTTTTTT. Protein sequence: CARGRGGTGELFF.

The chain combines TRBV7-9 with TRBJ2-7; D is unclear. CDR1 and CDR2 from the germline V gene are SEHNR and FQNEAQ (reference sequence). Trimming pared 6 bases from V and 3 bases from J, leaving 6 bases between. This CDR3 region has 11 residues. CDR3 region: CASRALYEQYF. Written as DNA, the CDR3 is TGTGCCAGCAGGGCCCTCTACGAGCAGTACTTC.

The chain combines TRBV5-4 with TRBJ2-5; 10 bases align to TRBD2. V lost 4 bases to trimming and J lost 8 bases; unmatched junction nucleotides: 17. Per germline, CDR1 SGHNT and CDR2 YYREEE (reference sequence). The CDR3 sequence is 17 residues long. The CDR3 coding sequence is TGTGCCAGCAGCACGCGACCAGGGCTAGCGGGGGCTGACACCCAGTACTTC. This sequence encodes CASSTRPGLAGADTQYF.

The chain uses TRBV7-9 and TRBJ1-1; 7 bases line up with TRBD1. The CDR3 runs to 15 residues. V was clipped by 5 bases and J by 0 bases; unmatched bases: 6. From germline, CDR1 is SEHNR and CDR2 FQNEAQ (reference sequence). CDR3 amino acids: CASSARQGLNTEAFF. The CDR3 DNA sequence: TGTGCCAGCAGCGCCCGACAGGGACTGAACACTGAAGCTTTCTTT.

The rearrangement links TRBV9 to TRBJ1-1, with 9 bases matching TRBD1. V was pared by 3 bases and J by 4 bases, with 4 bases of the junction left unmatched. Germline CDR1 is SGDLS and CDR2 is YYNGEE. The CDR3 has 14 residues. The CDR3 loop is CASSAGQGITEAFF. The CDR3 coding sequence is TGTGCCAGCAGCGCGGGACAGGGAATCACTGAAGCTTTCTTT.

This clone was detected once. This rearrangement joins TRBV29-1 to TRBJ1-1; possibly TRBD1 for D (6 bases). From germline, CDR1 is SQVTM and CDR2 ANQGSEA. The CDR3 runs to 14 residues. Trimming removed 6 bases from V and 0 bases from J, with 14 bases in between. The CDR3 spells CSVERTVMNTEAFF. The CDR3 DNA follows: TGCAGCGTCGAAAGGACAGTCATGAACACTGAAGCTTTCTTT.

The chain carries TRBV10-3 and TRBJ1-1; D is perhaps TRBD1 (5 bases). V was cut by 10 bases and J by 2 bases, with 14 bases left in between. The germline gives CDR1 ENHRY, CDR2 SYGVKD. This CDR3 is built from 13 residues. CDR3 in DNA: TGTGCCAGCAGGTTGACAGCTAACACTGAAGCTTTCTTT. Amino acid sequence: CASRLTANTEAFF.

The chain is built from TRBV4-1 and TRBJ1-6; perhaps TRBD1 as D (5 bases). The CDR3 runs to 18 residues. CDR1 MGHRA and CDR2 YSYEKL come from the germline V gene. Between the trimmed V and J ends, which lost 1 base and 0 bases, there was a span of 13 bases. The DNA of the CDR3 is TGCGCCAGCAGCCAAGGCGGGACTCCCAGCTCCTATAATTCACCCCTCCACTTT. It specifies CASSQGGTPSSYNSPLHF.

This sequence joins TRBV2 and TRBJ1-4; the D gene is possibly TRBD1 (6 bases). Trimming removed 7 bases at V and 3 bases at J, with 15 bases between. The CDR3 has 15 residues. CDR1 and CDR2 (germline): SNHLY, FYNNEI. The CDR3 protein is CASKRQVLANEKLFF. In DNA, the CDR3 is TGTGCCAGCAAGCGACAGGTTCTCGCTAATGAAAAACTGTTTTTT.

V and J are TRBV5-1 and TRBJ1-4; unclear D gene. This CDR3 comprises 15 residues. CDR1 is SGHRS, CDR2 YFSETQ, per germline. Trimming pared 0 bases from V and 3 bases from J, leaving 9 bases between. The CDR3 here is CASSLGAPPNEKLFF. The CDR3, as DNA: TGCGCCAGCAGCTTGGGGGCGCCCCCTAATGAAAAACTGTTTTTT.

This clone was seen a single time. This sequence joins TRBV7-2 and TRBJ1-1, with 8 bases fitting TRBD1. The V and J ends lost 4 bases and 1 base, in that order; junction bases with no gene match: 5. The CDR3 is 15 residues long. The germline CDR1 and CDR2 sequences are SGHTA and FQGNSA. CDR3 sequence: CASSYYGTGNTEAFF. The CDR3 nucleotides read TGTGCCAGCAGCTACTACGGGACAGGGAACACTGAAGCTTTCTTT. Complete variable domain (other parts from reference TRBV7-2 and TRBJ1-1): GAGVSQSPSNKVTEKGKDVELRCDPISGHTALYWYRQSLGQGLEFLIYFQGNSAPDKSGLPSDRFSAERTGGSVSTLTIQRTQQEDSAVYLCASSYYGTGNTEAFFGQGTRLTVV.

This chain's CDR3 is CASSLGMAGSSKETQYF. The CDR3 DNA follows: TGCGCCAGCAGCTTGGGGATGGCGGGATCGTCGAAAGAGACCCAGTACTTC. The chain employs TRBV5-1 and TRBJ2-5; D possibly corresponds to TRBD2 (6 bases). The CDR3 covers 17 residues. Per the germline V gene, CDR1 is SGHRS and CDR2 is YFSETQ. Deletions cut 0 bases from V and 3 bases from J, with 18 bases between.

CDR3 bases: TGCAGCGCTAACCAGCCCGGACAGTCACTCTATGGCTACACCTTC. This codes for CSANQPGQSLYGYTF. The chain carries TRBV29-1 and TRBJ1-2, with a weak D call TRBD1 (6 bases). V shed 7 bases and J shed 4 bases, with 22 bases lying between them. Germline values: CDR1 SQVTM, CDR2 ANQGSEA. The CDR3 runs 15 residues.

The chain carries TRBV13 and TRBJ2-2, with a weak D call TRBD1 (6 bases). Germline CDR1 and CDR2: PRHDT and FYEKMQ (reference sequence). V lost 8 bases, J lost 0 bases, and 16 bases lay in between. The CDR3 runs 16 residues. CDR3 sequence (DNA): TGTGCCAGCCGAGCAGCCGGGACAACGAACACCGGGGAGCTGTTTTTT. Translated: CASRAAGTTNTGELFF.

The chain couples TRBV7-9 to TRBJ2-7; TRBD1 aligns across 10 bases. V shed 4 bases and J 4 bases; nucleotides not matched to a gene: 7. The CDR3 runs 15 residues. Germline loops: CDR1 SEHNR, CDR2 FQNEAQ (reference sequence). CDR3 protein: CASSSGQGLKYEQYF. The CDR3 nucleotides are TGTGCCAGCAGCTCGGGACAGGGGTTAAAGTACGAGCAGTACTTC. Filled out from reference TRBV7-9 and TRBJ2-7, the complete variable domain reads DTGVSQNPRHKITKRGQNVTFRCDPISEHNRLYWYRQTLGQGPEFLTYFQNEAQLEKSRLLSDRFSAERPKGSFSTLEIQRTEQGDSAMYLCASSSGQGLKYEQYFGPGTRLTVT.

CDR3 region: CASSMPIAGTNEKLFF. CDR3 sequence (DNA): TGTGCCAGCAGCATGCCTATCGCAGGAACTAATGAAAAACTGTTTTTT. The chain has TRBV21-1 and TRBJ1-4; the table's D call of TRBD1 was not tested on the DNA. TRBV21-1 is assigned pseudogene status. This CDR3 is built from 16 residues.

V is TRBV5-1 and J is TRBJ1-2; tentative D call: TRBD1 (5 bases). Between the trimmed V and J ends, which lost 0 bases and 4 bases, there was a span of 13 bases. The CDR3 is 15 amino acids. The germline V gene encodes CDR1 SGHRS and CDR2 YFSETQ. The CDR3 loop reads CASSLAGGQGYGYTF. The CDR3 coding sequence is TGCGCCAGCAGCTTGGCCGGAGGGCAGGGCTATGGCTACACCTTC.

In regard to this clone: This same CDR3 is encoded by further DNA sequences in the sample. This sequence joins TRBV5-1 and TRBJ2-1, with D maybe TRBD2 (5 bases). The germline V gene encodes CDR1 SGHRS and CDR2 YFSETQ. The CDR3 spans 15 residues. V lost 4 bases, J lost 0 bases, and 11 bases lay in between. This chain's CDR3 is CASSPGDSSYNEQFF. The CDR3 bases are TGCGCCAGCAGCCCCGGGGATAGCTCCTACAATGAGCAGTTCTTC.

The chain carries TRBV7-3 and TRBJ2-1; tentatively, D is TRBD2 (6 bases). The CDR3 sequence is 16 residues long. Trimming cost V 4 bases and J 6 bases, with 19 bases left between them. From germline, CDR1 is SGHTA and CDR2 FQGTGA. The CDR3 loop reads CASSYQPGLGINEQFF. In nucleotides, the CDR3 is TGTGCCAGCAGCTACCAGCCGGGACTCGGGATCAATGAGCAGTTCTTC.

The chain has TRBV7-2 and TRBJ2-7; 12 bases line up with TRBD2. The V segment lost 2 bases and the J segment 5 bases; nucleotides outside the gene matches: 7. Germline V gives CDR1 SGHTA, CDR2 FQGNSA. The CDR3 spans 16 residues. CDR3 amino acids: CASSLSRTSGKNEQYF. The CDR3 bases are TGTGCCAGCAGCTTAAGTCGGACTAGCGGGAAGAACGAGCAGTACTTC.

This chain connects TRBV23-1 to TRBJ1-1; D is perhaps TRBD1 (5 bases). TRBV23-1 is an ORF for which the function is uncertain. V gave up 2 bases and J gave up 5 bases, with 9 bases separating them. This CDR3 contains 13 residues. This chain's CDR3 is CASSQQGCTEAFF. The CDR3 region has the DNA TGCGCCAGCAGTCAACAGGGATGTACTGAAGCTTTCTTT.

The chain recombines TRBV7-9 with TRBJ2-7; possible D gene TRBD1, 6 bases. The length of the CDR3 is 11 residues. Germline CDR1 SEHNR, CDR2 FQNEAQ (reference sequence). Deletions cut 4 bases from V and 13 bases from J, with 14 bases between. CDR3 sequence (DNA): TGTGCCAGCAGCTCTACCGGGACAAATTACTTC. It specifies CASSSTGTNYF.